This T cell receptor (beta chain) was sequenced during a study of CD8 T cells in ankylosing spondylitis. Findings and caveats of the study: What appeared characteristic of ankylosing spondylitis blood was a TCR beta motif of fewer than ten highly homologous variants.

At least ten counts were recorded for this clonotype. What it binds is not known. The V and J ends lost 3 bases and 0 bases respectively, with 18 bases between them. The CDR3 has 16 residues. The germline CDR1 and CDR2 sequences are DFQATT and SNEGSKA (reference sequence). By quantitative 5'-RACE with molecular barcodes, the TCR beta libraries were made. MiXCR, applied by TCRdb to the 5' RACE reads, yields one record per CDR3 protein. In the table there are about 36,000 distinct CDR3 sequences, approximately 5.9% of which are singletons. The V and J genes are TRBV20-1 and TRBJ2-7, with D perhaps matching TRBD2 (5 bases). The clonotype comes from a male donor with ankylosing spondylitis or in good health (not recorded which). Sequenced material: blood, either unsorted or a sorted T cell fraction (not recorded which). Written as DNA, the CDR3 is TGCAGTGCTAGGGGCAACACAGCGGAGCACTCCTACGAGCAGTACTTC. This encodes CSARGNTAEHSYEQYF.